This T cell receptor (beta chain) was captured in a study of blood T cells in healthy people across ages. The study's findings and limits: Long-lived and aged donors differed, with more naive CD4+ cells and higher diversity in the long-lived.

Using a J-beta primer mix together with a sample-barcoded 5' primer, a second PCR was run for about 7 to 12 cycles. TCRdb analysed the 5' RACE reads with MiXCR anew, one entry per CDR3 protein. This table has about 1.4 million distinct CDR3 sequences, almost 60% appearing once. This CDR3 has 15 residues. Germline V lookup: CDR1 SSHAT, CDR2 FNYEAQ (reference sequence). V was trimmed by 1 base and J by 3 bases, leaving 9 bases between them. In this sample, this clonotype turned up a few times. Its antigen is not identified. The TCR originated in a man younger than 35 in good health. The V call is TRBV7-7, the J call TRBJ2-2, with D possibly matching TRBD2 (6 bases). Sample: blood. The CDR3 sequence: CASSLEAGYTGELFF. CDR3 coding DNA: TGTGCCAGCAGCTTAGAAGCGGGCTACACCGGGGAGCTGTTTTTT.